The source of this TCR beta chain is a study of spatial heterogeneity in lung cancer. Study as a whole: At a median of around two years after resection, follow-up PBMC samples were sequenced when available. Alpha-chain sequences were consistently detected less often than beta-chain sequences. Raw-read counts averaged over ten per unique TCR and UMI combination.

Notes on this clonotype: A much bigger clone sits one base away, suggesting this may be a read error.

Individually, TCR cDNA molecules were each labelled with a unique molecular identifier. TCRdb analysed the 5' RACE reads with MiXCR anew, one entry per CDR3 protein. The sample has some 35,000 distinct CDR3 sequences; about 7.6% are singletons. Germline V gene lookup returns CDR1 SGDLS and CDR2 YYNGEE. V was pared by 0 bases and J by 5 bases, with 14 bases between. CDR3 size: 15 residues. As for time point: blood at routine non-recurrence follow-up after resection. The sequencing used PBMCs, collected at follow-up. The chain links TRBV9 to TRBJ2-5, with TRBD2 as a possible D gene (6 bases). The sequence came from a male donor with early-stage non-small cell lung cancer. The CDR3 nucleotides are TGTGCCAGCAGCGTAGAGGGACTGACGGGCGAGACCCAGTACTTC. Translating it yields CASSVEGLTGETQYF.